These 21 T cell receptor beta chains originate from one sample sequenced in a study of human T cells and chemical hapten exposure. Indicated time point: pre-sensitization, week 0. Noted treatment: therapeutic diphenylcyclopropenone sensitization with weekly scalp DPC. TCRdb passed the RACE reads through MiXCR, listing each CDR3 protein once. The data contain around 92,000 distinct CDR3 sequences, 10% to 12% of them singletons. Sequences were derived from whole blood, sampled in connection with sensitization to the hapten diphenylcyclopropenone (DPC). Receptors originate from a woman aged 60-70 years with alopecia areata. Some clones in this sample may be carry-over from other donors' samples.

Remarks on this clonotype: A much larger clone lies a single base off, so this may be a read error. The CDR3 spells CASSPDRDQHQHF. The DNA for the CDR3 is TGCGCCAGCAGCCCCGACAGAGATCAGCACCAGCATTTT. This chain uses TRBV5-1 with TRBJ1-5; D may be TRBD1 (5 bases). CDR1 and CDR2 (germline): SGHRS, YFSETQ. This CDR3 has 13 amino acids.

This clonotype was observed at least ten times. The rearrangement links TRBV10-3 to TRBJ1-1, with TRBD1 matching 8 bases. Germline V gene data show CDR1 as ENHRY and CDR2 as SYGVKD. The CDR3 is 13 amino acids. V shed 11 bases and J 7 bases; nucleotides not matched to a gene: 12. The CDR3: CAATGGGNFEAFF. In DNA form, the CDR3 reads TGTGCCGCAACAGGGGGTGGCAATTTTGAAGCTTTCTTT.

This rearrangement joins TRBV30 to TRBJ1-6; D remains ambiguous. Germline values: CDR1 GTSNPN, CDR2 SVGIG (reference sequence). Trimming took off 2 bases at V and 1 base at J, with 6 bases between the two ends. CDR3 size: 14 residues. The CDR3 bases are TGTGCCTGGAGTCTAATATCCTATAATTCACCCCTCCACTTT. Amino acids: CAWSLISYNSPLHF.

The V and J genes are TRBV11-1 and TRBJ2-1; D not resolved. This CDR3 spans 13 amino acids. Germline assignment: CDR1 SGHAT and CDR2 FQDESV (reference sequence). Trimming removed 5 bases from V and 4 bases from J, with 9 bases in between. The CDR3 sequence: CASSPRIYNEQFF. CDR3 nucleotides: TGTGCCAGCAGCCCCAGAATTTACAATGAGCAGTTCTTC.

This clonotype was recorded a few times. The rearrangement uses TRBV6-2 or TRBV6-3 and TRBJ2-7; D is unclear. CDR1 is MNHEY, CDR2 SVGEGT, per germline. This CDR3 has 16 residues. V was shortened by 2 bases and J by 3 bases, with 17 bases between the two germline ends. This CDR3 reads CASSYHQSSSRYEQYF. The CDR3 region has the DNA TGTGCCAGCAGTTACCACCAGAGCTCCAGCCGCTACGAGCAGTACTTC.

V usage is TRBV29-1 and J usage is TRBJ2-7; no clear D gene. The CDR3 has 12 residues. V dropped 2 bases and J dropped 7 bases, with 12 bases sitting between them. The germline V gene encodes CDR1 SQVTM and CDR2 ANQGSEA. CDR3 in DNA: TGCAGCGTTGAAATCGGGCCGGAGGAGCAGTACTTC. It encodes CSVEIGPEEQYF.

This clonotype has a single count. With a much larger clone just one base away, this may be a read error. V usage is TRBV2 and J usage is TRBJ1-2; a possible D gene is TRBD1 (5 bases). Germline V gene lookup returns CDR1 SNHLY and CDR2 FYNNEI. V dropped 5 bases and J dropped 5 bases, with 12 bases sitting between them. The CDR3 is made up of 13 amino acids. The CDR3, as DNA: TGTGCCAGCAGTTCCGGCAGACAGTATGGCTACACCTTC. It encodes CASSSGRQYGYTF.

The V gene is TRBV7-2, the J gene TRBJ1-6; TRBD1 aligns across 8 bases. V shed 2 bases and J 0 bases; nucleotides not matched to a gene: 3. Germline assignment: CDR1 SGHTA and CDR2 FQGNSA. The CDR3 spans 17 residues. As DNA, the CDR3 is TGTGCCAGCAGCTTACGACAGGGGAGCTCCTATAATTCACCCCTCCACTTT. Translation: CASSLRQGSSYNSPLHF.

This clonotype was seen at least ten times. The rearrangement links TRBV3-1 to TRBJ1-1, with D perhaps TRBD1 (5 bases). Trimming left V 4 bases short and J 1 base short, with 10 bases between. The CDR3 is made up of 14 amino acids. In germline, CDR1 is LGHDT, CDR2 YNNKEL (reference sequence). The chain's CDR3 is CASSPGHRNTEAFF. In nucleotides, the CDR3 is TGTGCCAGCAGCCCAGGACACAGGAACACTGAAGCTTTCTTT.

The V gene is TRBV4-1, the J gene TRBJ1-1, with D unresolved. There are 13 residues in the CDR3. Germline V CDR1 and CDR2: MGHRA, YSYEKL. V was pared by 1 base and J by 3 bases, with 6 bases between. CDR3 nucleotide sequence: TGCGCCAGCAGCCAAGTTGTGTACACTGAAGCTTTCTTT. It translates to CASSQVVYTEAFF.

In this sample, this clonotype turned up a few times. The chain is built from TRBV7-9 and TRBJ1-5; D may be TRBD1 (5 bases). CDR1 is SEHNR, CDR2 FQNEAQ, per germline (reference sequence). V dropped 5 bases and J dropped 4 bases, with 9 bases sitting between them. CDR3 size: 13 residues. CDR3 DNA: TGTGCCAGCAGCAAACAGGTTAATCAGCCCCAGCATTTT. The encoded protein is CASSKQVNQPQHF.

This clonotype was seen more than once but under ten times. The rearrangement links TRBV6-2 or TRBV6-3 to TRBJ2-2; no clear D. This CDR3 has 14 residues. Trimming removed 8 bases at V and 0 bases at J, with 10 bases between. Germline values: CDR1 MNHEY, CDR2 SVGEGT. CDR3 in DNA: TGTGCCAGCCTAAGGACCACGAACACCGGGGAGCTGTTTTTT. This encodes CASLRTTNTGELFF.

This clonotype came up a few times. This sequence joins TRBV12-3 or TRBV12-4 and TRBJ1-1; tentative D call: TRBD1 (5 bases). This CDR3 is 17 amino acids long. The V gene lost 3 bases and the J gene lost 2 bases, with 19 bases spanning the gap. CDR3 coding DNA: TGTGCCAGCAGTTTTGGGGCGTATACACTTCGAAACACTGAAGCTTTCTTT. Translated: CASSFGAYTLRNTEAFF.

V is TRBV2 and J is TRBJ2-7; the match to TRBD2 covers 12 bases. The germline gives CDR1 SNHLY, CDR2 FYNNEI. With 10 bases clipped from V and 7 bases from J, the junction kept 11 bases outside the gene matches. The CDR3 runs to 14 residues. The CDR3 is CATNLAGGPGEQYF. The CDR3 nucleotides are TGTGCCACCAACCTAGCGGGGGGGCCCGGTGAGCAGTACTTC.

This clonotype was recorded a few times. The chain combines TRBV10-3 with TRBJ1-1; TRBD1 aligns across 8 bases. The CDR3 consists of 15 residues. J lost 3 bases, V lost 4 bases, and 7 bases had no gene match. Germline CDR1 and CDR2: ENHRY and SYGVKD. The CDR3 DNA follows: TGTGCCATCAGTGGGGCCGTCAGGGGGCACACTGAAGCTTTCTTT. Translation gives CAISGAVRGHTEAFF.

This clonotype was seen at least ten times. This chain links TRBV20-1 with TRBJ2-3; the match to TRBD2 covers 9 bases. CDR1 and CDR2 from the germline V gene are DFQATT and SNEGSKA (reference sequence). This CDR3 contains 15 residues. Germline trimming cut 0 bases from V and 1 base from J; bases unmatched to any gene: 2. CDR3 sequence: CSARDPSGGTDTQYF. The CDR3, as DNA: TGCAGTGCTAGAGACCCTAGCGGGGGCACAGATACGCAGTATTTT.

This clonotype was recorded many times. The chain links TRBV5-1 to TRBJ2-1; D is perhaps TRBD2 (5 bases). The CDR3 totals 15 residues. Germline loops: CDR1 SGHRS, CDR2 YFSETQ. V lost 4 bases and J 0 bases, leaving 11 bases between the germline ends. The CDR3 sequence: CASSINSDSYNEQFF. The CDR3 nucleotides are TGCGCCAGCAGCATAAATAGCGACTCCTACAATGAGCAGTTCTTC.

In regard to this clonotype: This clone may be a read error of a much larger clone one base away. This chain joins TRBV6-2 or TRBV6-3 and TRBJ1-2, with D hard to call. Germline V gene data show CDR1 as MNHEY and CDR2 as SVGEGT. This CDR3 spans 13 amino acids. Between the trimmed V and J ends, which lost 0 bases and 6 bases, there was a span of 8 bases. The CDR3 region has the DNA TGTGCCAGCAGTTACTCGCATGGGAATGGCTACACCTTC. Its translation is CASSYSHGNGYTF.

This clonotype has at least ten counts. The chain is built from TRBV2 and TRBJ1-6, with 9 nucleotides matching TRBD1. Germline loops: CDR1 SNHLY, CDR2 FYNNEI. There are 14 residues in the CDR3. The trim removed 2 bases at V and 8 bases at J, leaving 1 base unmatched. This chain's CDR3 is CASSEWDRDSPLHF. The DNA for the CDR3 is TGTGCCAGCAGTGAATGGGACAGGGATTCACCCCTCCACTTT.

This clonotype came up many times. V gene TRBV18 combines with J gene TRBJ2-2; D gene unclear. Trimming took off 1 base at V and 0 bases at J, with 9 bases between the two ends. The CDR3 is 16 amino acids. The germline CDR1 and CDR2 sequences are KGHSH and LQKENI. The CDR3 region has the DNA TGTGCCAGCTCACCACTTGCCGTCGCGAACACCGGGGAGCTGTTTTTT. It encodes CASSPLAVANTGELFF.

The gene calls are TRBV27 and TRBJ2-3, with 10 bases fitting TRBD1. This CDR3 has 14 amino acids. Germline CDR1 reads MNHEY; CDR2 reads SMNVEV (reference sequence). V shed 7 bases and J 3 bases; nucleotides not matched to a gene: 4. The CDR3 loop reads CASKTGGWTDTQYF. Written as DNA, the CDR3 is TGTGCCAGCAAGACAGGGGGCTGGACAGATACGCAGTATTTT.